This T cell receptor beta chain was sequenced during a study of cytomegalovirus exposure and HLA in healthy donors. The PCR ran on 60 Vbeta and 13 Jbeta primers. Generated by immunoSEQ multiplex PCR, the TCRdb table keeps only in-frame clones and is missing some. Counted here are over 150,000 clones, about 76% occurring once; the ten biggest clones make up roughly 2.8%. This clone has only a few counts. The antigen remains undetermined. Study-level results: Most TCR sequences were rare, but some public TCRs occurred in many donors. DRB1 had the most TCR associations and HLA-C the fewest, a later analysis found, with rates varying by HLA locus. A list of 150 to 200 TCR beta chains associated with cytomegalovirus was given. With high specificity and sensitivity, the classifier reportedly diagnosed cytomegalovirus status.

The receptor was isolated from a woman in her forties in good health and CMV-seropositive. Sequences were obtained from PBMCs.

For the CDR3, the DNA is TGTGCCAGCAGCAAAACAGGTGGTGGCTACACCTTC. Translated: CASSKTGGGYTF. This chain links TRBV7-9 with TRBJ1-2, with D perhaps TRBD1 (5 bases). The CDR3 is 12 amino acids. The germline CDR1 and CDR2 sequences are SEHNR and FQNEAQ (reference sequence). The ends were cut back, 5 bases at V and 7 bases at J, with 11 bases in the middle.